Listed below are T cell receptor beta chains from one sample, sequenced in a study. MiXCR was run by TCRdb on the 5' RACE reads, yielding one entry per CDR3 protein. The profile covers about 47,000 distinct CDR3 sequences, with around a quarter appearing a single time and approximately 2% taken by the ten largest. Sample: naive CD4+ T cells sorted from blood. The receptor source for this set is a female donor with breast cancer. CDR3s include the opening cysteine and the closing phenylalanine or tryptophan.

>12|TRBV27|TRBJ2-1
CASRETLGEQFF
>15|TRBV3-1|TRBJ2-1
CASSQDALPYNEQFF
>12|TRBV5-1|TRBJ1-2
CASSPRGDGYTF
>14|TRBV27|TRBJ2-2
CASTKKGVTGELFF
>11|TRBV25-1|TRBJ2-7
CASSSLREQYF
>18|TRBV4-1|TRBJ2-1
CASSQVDFGLAGVNEQFF
>12|TRBV12-3/TRBV12-4|TRBJ2-1
CASTRGQGEQFF
>15|TRBV6-2/TRBV6-3|TRBJ2-7
CASTELTGSNYEQYF
>16|TRBV6-1|TRBJ1-3
CASSDPAEVSGNTIYF
>15|TRBV5-5|TRBJ2-5
CASSFSGQSRETQYF
>16|TRBV5-4|TRBJ2-3
CASSPILAGVGDTQYF
>13|TRBV12-3/TRBV12-4|TRBJ1-1
CASSFGTATEAFF
>14|TRBV27|TRBJ2-1
CASSLGRARHEQLF
>13|TRBV5-1|TRBJ2-2
CASSPLGARELFF
>14|TRBV6-6|TRBJ1-2
CASSYPRQGLGYTF
>11|TRBV5-1|TRBJ2-1
CASSFSNEPFF
>16|TRBV9|TRBJ2-1
CASSVGSSGGYNEQFF
>15|TRBV3-1|TRBJ1-2
CASSQLPGTGVGYTF
>16|TRBV5-1|TRBJ2-1
CASGLGLLNSYNEQFF
>13|TRBV12-3/TRBV12-4|TRBJ2-3
CASSFSSGDTQYF